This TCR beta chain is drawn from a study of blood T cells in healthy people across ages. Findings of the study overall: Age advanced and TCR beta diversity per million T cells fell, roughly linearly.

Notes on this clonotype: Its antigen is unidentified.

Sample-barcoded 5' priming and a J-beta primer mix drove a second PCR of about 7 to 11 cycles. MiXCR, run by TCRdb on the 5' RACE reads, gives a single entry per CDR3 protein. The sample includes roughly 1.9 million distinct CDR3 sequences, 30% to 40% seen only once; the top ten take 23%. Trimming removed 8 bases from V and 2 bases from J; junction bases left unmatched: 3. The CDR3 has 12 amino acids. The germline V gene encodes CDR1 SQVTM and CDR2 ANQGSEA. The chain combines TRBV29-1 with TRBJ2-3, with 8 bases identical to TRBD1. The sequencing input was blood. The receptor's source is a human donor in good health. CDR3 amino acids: CSIQGDTDTQYF. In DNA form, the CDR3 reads TGCAGCATACAGGGGGACACAGATACGCAGTATTTT.